Below, 24 T cell receptor beta chains from the same sample are listed, as sequenced in a study of OX40 agonist ivuxolimab in advanced cancers. The data were produced by immunoSEQ multiplex PCR, yet TCRdb's version contains in-frame clones alone and is incomplete. The data hold tens of thousands of clones, with roughly nine tenths observed a single time. Sequencing was performed on CD4+ or CD8+ T cells sorted from blood, taken in a trial of the OX40 agonist ivuxolimab. The receptors shown here come from an adult with an advanced solid tumor such as melanoma, head and neck, liver or kidney cancer.

This clone was detected once. The rearrangement uses TRBV9 and TRBJ2-2, with TRBD2 matching over 7 bases. The V gene's germline CDR1 is SGDLS and CDR2 YYNGEE. The CDR3 has 17 amino acids. Germline trimming cut 0 bases from V and 2 bases from J; bases unmatched to any gene: 7. The chain's CDR3 is CASSVGAGVQNTGELFF. The CDR3 DNA follows: TGTGCCAGCAGCGTAGGGGCGGGAGTACAAAACACCGGGGAGCTGTTTTTT.

This clone was detected a few times. The V and J genes are TRBV15 and TRBJ2-2; D is undetermined. Germline values: CDR1 LNHNV, CDR2 YYDKDF (reference sequence). Trimming pared 0 bases from V and 6 bases from J, leaving 11 bases between. The CDR3 runs to 15 residues. This chain's CDR3 is CATSRDVVRAGELFF. Written as DNA, the CDR3 is TGTGCCACCAGCAGAGACGTAGTTAGAGCCGGGGAGCTGTTTTTT.

The chain recombines TRBV6-5 with TRBJ1-6; D is unclear. Germline CDR1 and CDR2: MNHEY and SVGAGI. The CDR3 has 13 amino acids. Trimming pared 6 bases from V and 8 bases from J, leaving 11 bases between. CDR3 nucleotides: TGTGCCAGCAGGACGACTTCGTATTCACCCCTCCACTTT. Protein: CASRTTSYSPLHF.

V usage is TRBV20-1 and J usage is TRBJ2-5; D call uncertain. This CDR3 is 10 amino acids long. Germline V lookup: CDR1 DFQATT, CDR2 SNEGSKA (reference sequence). V was shortened by 4 bases and J by 4 bases, with 4 bases between the two germline ends. CDR3 nucleotide sequence: TGCAGTGCTAACAGAGAGACCCAGTACTTC. Protein product: CSANRETQYF.

CDR3: CASSIPSASLLEQYF. The DNA of the CDR3 is TGTGCCAGTAGTATACCCAGCGCTAGCTTACTCGAGCAGTACTTC. The J gene is TRBJ2-7, the V gene TRBV19, with D perhaps matching TRBD2 (5 bases). V was shortened by 2 bases and J by 6 bases, with 17 bases between the two germline ends. Germline CDR1 LNHDA, CDR2 SQIVND (reference sequence). CDR3 length: 15 amino acids.

The chain carries TRBV5-1 and TRBJ2-1, with TRBD2 identical over 10 bases. The V gene end was trimmed by 6 bases and the J gene end by 5 bases; junction bases not matched to a gene: 11. CDR1 and CDR2 from the germline V gene are SGHRS and YFSETQ. There are 16 residues in the CDR3. The chain's CDR3 is CASTPGAGGPHNEQFF. CDR3 bases: TGCGCCAGCACCCCTGGAGCGGGAGGGCCCCACAATGAGCAGTTCTTC. Based on the CDR3 plus reference TRBV5-1 and TRBJ2-1, the full variable domain is KAGVTQTPRYLIKTRGQQVTLSCSPISGHRSVSWYQQTPGQGLQFLFEYFSETQRNKGNFPGRFSGRQFSNSRSEMNVSTLELGDSALYLCASTPGAGGPHNEQFFGPGTRLTVL.

The sample holds a few counts of this clone. The chain is built from TRBV6-5 and TRBJ1-1, with D unresolved. There are 13 residues in the CDR3. Deletions cut 2 bases from V and 0 bases from J, with 4 bases between. CDR1 and CDR2 from the germline V gene are MNHEY and SVGAGI. The CDR3 DNA is TGTGCCAGCAGTTACCAGGTGAACACTGAAGCTTTCTTT. Its protein is CASSYQVNTEAFF.

V gene TRBV19 combines with J gene TRBJ1-2; TRBD1 agrees at 7 bases. V lost 2 bases to trimming and J lost 0 bases; unmatched junction nucleotides: 15. This CDR3 spans 19 amino acids. Germline lookup yields CDR1 LNHDA and CDR2 SQIVND (reference sequence). CDR3 residues: CASSISPVGADRSNYGYTF. As DNA, the CDR3 is TGTGCCAGTAGTATATCGCCGGTGGGAGCGGACAGGTCTAACTATGGCTACACCTTC.

This clone counts as medium-sized. This sample includes further DNA sequences coding for the same CDR3. The rearrangement links TRBV30 to TRBJ1-2; 7 positions match TRBD1. J was trimmed by 3 bases and V by 0 bases; bases with no gene match: 4. The CDR3 consists of 14 residues. Germline CDR1 reads GTSNPN; CDR2 reads SVGIG (reference sequence). The CDR3 region has the DNA TGTGCCTGGAGTGTTGAGGGGGCTTACTATGGCTACACCTTC. As protein: CAWSVEGAYYGYTF.

The genes are TRBV6-6 and TRBJ1-6; D call uncertain. The CDR3 sequence is 16 residues long. CDR1 and CDR2 from the germline V gene are MNHNY and SVGAGI (reference sequence). The ends were cut back, 8 bases at V and 3 bases at J, with 17 bases in the middle. Here the CDR3 DNA reads TGTGCCAGCGGGCTGGACGGAGACAACTATAATTCACCCCTCCACTTT. Translating gives CASGLDGDNYNSPLHF.

The chain carries TRBV19 and TRBJ1-1; D uncertain. Germline lookup yields CDR1 LNHDA and CDR2 SQIVND (reference sequence). V lost 7 bases and J lost 0, with 3 bases in between. The CDR3 spans 11 residues. CDR3 loop: CASKLNTEAFF. As DNA, the CDR3 is TGTGCCAGTAAGCTGAACACTGAAGCTTTCTTT.

The CDR3 DNA follows: TGTGCCAGCAGCTTAGGAGGTGGCACCAAGACCCCCGGGGAGCTGTTTTTT. This translates into CASSLGGGTKTPGELFF. This chain joins TRBV11-3 and TRBJ2-2; no clear D gene. The germline V and J ends were trimmed by 1 base and 6 bases, with 18 bases remaining between them. Germline lookup yields CDR1 SGHNT and CDR2 YENEEA. The length of the CDR3 is 17 residues.

The V and J genes are TRBV6-5 and TRBJ2-1; D unclear. The V and J ends lost 6 bases and 4 bases respectively, with 16 bases between them. Germline V lookup: CDR1 MNHEY, CDR2 SVGAGI. CDR3 length equals 15 residues. CDR3 in amino acids: CASRAPALGYNEQFF. In DNA form, the CDR3 reads TGTGCCAGCAGAGCCCCTGCTCTAGGTTACAATGAGCAGTTCTTC.

DNA for the CDR3: TGTGCCAGCAGCTTCGAAAGCGGGAACCAACACGAGCAGTACTTC. Protein sequence: CASSFESGNQHEQYF. The V and J genes are TRBV11-2 and TRBJ2-7; 7 bases are a match to TRBD2. V trimming: 3 bases; J trimming: 5 bases; junction bases outside the gene matches: 10. Germline V gene lookup returns CDR1 SGHAT and CDR2 FQNNGV. The CDR3 covers 15 residues.

Here the CDR3 reads CASSQSLNRGAMDQPQHF. In DNA, the CDR3 is TGCGCCAGCAGCCAATCTCTTAACAGGGGGGCGATGGATCAGCCCCAGCATTTT. The rearrangement links TRBV4-3 to TRBJ1-5; 8 nucleotides match TRBD1. The length of the CDR3 is 18 residues. V gave up 2 bases and J gave up 5 bases; unmatched junction bases: 14. Germline loops: CDR1 LGHNA, CDR2 YSLEER.

The CDR3 here is CAISVTAGTDYGYTF. Here the CDR3 DNA reads TGTGCCATCAGTGTGACCGCCGGGACAGACTATGGCTACACCTTC. The chain employs TRBV10-3 and TRBJ1-2; 7 positions agree with TRBD1. Germline CDR1 ENHRY, CDR2 SYGVKD. This CDR3 comprises 15 residues. The trim removed 4 bases at V and 3 bases at J, leaving 8 bases unmatched.

The chain couples TRBV5-8 to TRBJ2-1; no reliable D call. Germline CDR1 reads SGHTS; CDR2 reads YDEGEE. This CDR3 has 15 amino acids. V was cut by 2 bases and J by 2 bases, with 11 bases left in between. This chain's CDR3 is CASSFVLPTYNEQFF. The CDR3 DNA follows: TGTGCCAGCAGCTTTGTTTTACCCACCTACAATGAGCAGTTCTTC.

J is TRBJ1-2 and V is TRBV18, with D perhaps matching TRBD1 (5 bases). Trimming cost V 0 bases and J 5 bases, with 10 bases left between them. Germline V CDR1 and CDR2: KGHSH, LQKENI. This CDR3 has 14 residues. The CDR3 DNA reads TGTGCCAGCTCACCACCGACGGGGACTTATGGCTACACCTTC. Translation gives CASSPPTGTYGYTF.

The CDR3 bases are TGTGCCGTGACCGGGAACCAAGGGACTGAAGCTTTCTTT. Residues: CAVTGNQGTEAFF. The genes are TRBV2 and TRBJ1-1, with unresolved D. Trimming took 11 bases from V and 5 from J, leaving 18 bases between them. There are 13 residues in the CDR3. Germline V gene data show CDR1 as SNHLY and CDR2 as FYNNEI.

The chain uses TRBV27 and TRBJ2-2; no firm D call. CDR1 is MNHEY and CDR2 is SMNVEV in the germline V gene (reference sequence). There are 14 residues in the CDR3. Trimming cost V 3 bases and J 2 bases, with 7 bases left between them. The CDR3 spells CASSFEDNTGELFF. For the CDR3, the DNA is TGTGCCAGCAGTTTTGAGGATAACACCGGGGAGCTGTTTTTT.

The rearrangement links TRBV18 to TRBJ1-6; D unclear. This CDR3 has 13 amino acids. In germline, CDR1 is KGHSH, CDR2 LQKENI. V gave up 6 bases and J gave up 5 bases, with 8 bases separating them. The DNA for the CDR3 is TGTGCCAGCTCGATGGCTAATAATTCACCCCTCCACTTT. It yields the protein CASSMANNSPLHF.

This clone was detected only once. This chain joins TRBV18 and TRBJ2-7; TRBD1 aligns across 12 bases. The CDR3 contains 15 residues. The V and J ends lost 6 bases and 5 bases, in that order; junction bases with no gene match: 8. Germline CDR1 and CDR2: KGHSH and LQKENI. The CDR3 loop is CASSLRDRGLDEQYF. The CDR3 DNA is TGTGCCAGCTCGCTCCGGGACAGGGGGCTCGACGAGCAGTACTTC.

This clone was observed a few times. The genes are TRBV5-1 and TRBJ2-2, with unresolved D. Trimming removed 4 bases from V and 0 bases from J, with 13 bases in between. Germline V gene sequence: CDR1 SGHRS, CDR2 YFSETQ. This CDR3 is built from 16 residues. DNA for the CDR3: TGCGCCAGCAGCGTGGGGTCGGGCTCGAACACCGGGGAGCTGTTTTTT. The encoded protein is CASSVGSGSNTGELFF.

The chain links TRBV10-3 to TRBJ1-1; D not resolved. The CDR3 totals 14 residues. Germline V gene data show CDR1 as ENHRY and CDR2 as SYGVKD. The V end lost 6 bases, the J end lost 1 base, and 12 bases lay between the germline ends. This chain's CDR3 is CAISPSHTNTEAFF. Here the CDR3 DNA reads TGTGCCATCAGCCCAAGCCACACGAACACTGAAGCTTTCTTT.